This TCR beta chain was documented in a study of molecular identifiers for immune sequencing clone quantification. The study, taken as a whole, reports: Should identical TCR molecules share a barcode, the sizes of highly expanded clones could be underestimated.

Bulk libraries came from a prior protocol with listed TCR primers. From the PCR reads, TCRdb called clonotypes with MiXCR, one entry per CDR3 protein. The sample records 400,000 to 600,000 distinct CDR3 sequences, around 23% being singletons. Comment on this clonotype: As yet, its antigen is unknown.

Sequencing was done on a sample of naive CD8+ T cells from blood, with Jurkat cell RNA spiked in. Indicated subset: FACS-sorted CD8+CD4-CCR7+CD45RA+ naive T cells. The receptor was isolated from a human donor in good health. Some libraries in this study had Jurkat cell RNA spiked in.

The CDR3: CASSPGTGFYNEQFF. The CDR3 nucleotides are TGTGCCAGCAGCCCCGGGACAGGGTTTTACAATGAGCAGTTCTTC. The chain combines TRBV7-2 with TRBJ2-1, with 9 positions matching TRBD1. The CDR3 runs to 15 residues. J was trimmed by 4 bases and V by 5 bases; bases with no gene match: 6. Germline V gene data show CDR1 as SGHTA and CDR2 as FQGNSA.